A single sample is the source of the 23 T cell receptor beta chains below, sequenced in a study of beta chain features in type 1 diabetes. Every isolated RNA sample was fully reverse transcribed, so sequencing captured expressed TCRB transcripts. Some clones are missing from TCRdb's copy, which holds only in-frame ones; the method was immunoSEQ multiplex PCR. The sample carries 860,000 or so clones, 15% to 20% recorded once. Specimen: naive CD4+ T cells from blood. The receptors were gathered from a woman between 18 and 29 years old in good health.

The chain combines TRBV25-1 with TRBJ2-3, with 8 bases lining up with TRBD1. This CDR3 has 14 residues. Per the germline V gene, CDR1 is MGHDK and CDR2 is SYGVNS. Germline trimming cut 10 bases from V and 2 bases from J; bases unmatched to any gene: 8. The CDR3 nucleotides are TGTGCCACCCAGGACAGGGTGTCCACAGATACGCAGTATTTT. This sequence encodes CATQDRVSTDTQYF.

The V call is TRBV5-1, the J call TRBJ2-2; the D is unclear. Germline V gene lookup returns CDR1 SGHRS and CDR2 YFSETQ. The V gene lost 7 bases and the J gene lost 2 bases, with 18 bases spanning the gap. The length of the CDR3 is 16 residues. The CDR3 loop is CASYPSAGTNTGELFF. The CDR3 bases are TGCGCCAGCTACCCTAGTGCCGGTACTAACACCGGGGAGCTGTTTTTT.

The gene calls are TRBV4-3 and TRBJ2-1; unclear D gene. Trimming removed 3 bases at V and 9 bases at J, with 18 bases between. Germline assignment: CDR1 LGHNA and CDR2 YSLEER. The CDR3 has 15 residues. CDR3 in amino acids: CASSQANGYWGEQFF. The DNA of the CDR3 is TGCGCCAGCAGCCAGGCGAACGGGTACTGGGGTGAGCAGTTCTTC.

The CDR3 spells CASTPPELAGDEQYF. CDR3 coding DNA: TGTGCCAGCACTCCGCCCGAACTAGCGGGGGACGAGCAGTACTTC. This rearrangement joins TRBV28 to TRBJ2-7, with 11 nucleotides matching TRBD2. This CDR3 is built from 15 residues. CDR1 and CDR2 (germline): MDHEN, SYDVKM. J lost 5 bases, V lost 7 bases, and 10 bases had no gene match.

The chain couples TRBV5-1 to TRBJ2-1; D unresolved. The CDR3 contains 15 residues. Germline assignment: CDR1 SGHRS and CDR2 YFSETQ. Trimming took 0 bases from V and 0 from J, leaving 7 bases between them. CDR3 in amino acids: CASSLAFGSYNEQFF. CDR3 sequence (DNA): TGCGCCAGCAGCTTGGCATTTGGCTCCTACAATGAGCAGTTCTTC.

The J gene is TRBJ2-5, the V gene TRBV5-1; tentative D call: TRBD2 (5 bases). CDR1 is SGHRS and CDR2 is YFSETQ in the germline V gene. V dropped 1 base and J dropped 4 bases, with 11 bases sitting between them. There are 14 residues in the CDR3. The CDR3 DNA reads TGCGCCAGCAGCTTGAGCGGTAGCCTAGAGACCCAGTACTTC. It is translated as CASSLSGSLETQYF.

This clone was recorded a few times. The CDR3 DNA reads as TGTGCCACCAGCAGAGATAGGGGGGTTCTGTTTTTT. Its translation: CATSRDRGVLFF. The rearrangement links TRBV15 to TRBJ1-4, with D perhaps matching TRBD1 (6 bases). The CDR3 loop spans 12 amino acids. In germline, CDR1 is LNHNV, CDR2 YYDKDF (reference sequence). The V gene lost 0 bases and the J gene lost 14 bases, with 10 bases spanning the gap.

The V call is TRBV5-1, the J call TRBJ2-5, with D perhaps matching TRBD1 (6 bases). Trimming cost V 3 bases and J 6 bases, with 12 bases left between them. Germline loops: CDR1 SGHRS, CDR2 YFSETQ. CDR3 length equals 13 residues. CDR3 sequence (DNA): TGCGCCAGCAGCTCACAGTGGGGGCAGACCCAGTACTTC. It specifies CASSSQWGQTQYF.

This clone was seen a handful of times. The chain links TRBV7-9 to TRBJ2-7; 10 bases match TRBD2. The CDR3 runs 14 residues. The J segment lost 2 bases and the V segment lost 4 bases, leaving 2 bases of the junction unmatched. Looked up from germline, CDR1 is SEHNR and CDR2 is FQNEAQ (reference sequence). CDR3 in amino acids: CASSSTSGTYEQYF. The DNA of the CDR3 is TGTGCCAGCAGCTCTACTAGCGGGACCTACGAGCAGTACTTC.

The gene calls are TRBV11-2 and TRBJ1-4; D is uncertain. Germline V gene lookup returns CDR1 SGHAT and CDR2 FQNNGV. Trimming removed 5 bases from V and 7 bases from J, with 20 bases in between. The CDR3 loop spans 16 amino acids. The CDR3 nucleotides read TGTGCCAGCAGCGCTTATCCGCTGGGAGGGAGTGAAAAACTGTTTTTT. It is translated as CASSAYPLGGSEKLFF.

This chain connects TRBV10-3 to TRBJ2-5; 8 bases are shared with TRBD1. CDR3 size: 13 residues. Germline CDR1 is ENHRY and CDR2 is SYGVKD. V lost 6 bases, J lost 3 bases, and 3 bases stayed unmatched. CDR3 DNA sequence: TGTGCCATCAGATTGACAGGGGAAGAGACCCAGTACTTC. This sequence encodes CAIRLTGEETQYF.

This clone was counted a few times. The chain joins TRBV5-1 to TRBJ1-2; unclear D gene. This CDR3 has 16 residues. The germline V gene has CDR1 SGHRS and CDR2 YFSETQ. V lost 2 bases, J lost 8 bases, and 22 bases lay in between. The CDR3 DNA is TGCGCCAGCAGCTTATGGACGGCTCCCTCAGCGGGGGGCTACACCTTC. The encoded protein is CASSLWTAPSAGGYTF.

The sample holds a few counts of this clone. At the DNA level, this CDR3 is encoded by other sequences in the same sample as well. This rearrangement joins TRBV5-1 to TRBJ2-5, with D uncertain. CDR1 and CDR2 (germline): SGHRS, YFSETQ. V lost 0 bases, J lost 3 bases, and 9 bases lay in between. The CDR3 consists of 14 residues. CDR3 sequence (DNA): TGCGCCAGCAGCTTGGCCGGCCGTGAAGAGACCCAGTACTTC. Its translation is CASSLAGREETQYF.

This clone has only a few counts. This rearrangement joins TRBV6-1 to TRBJ2-7; 8 positions agree with TRBD1. J was trimmed by 2 bases and V by 8 bases; bases with no gene match: 2. In germline, CDR1 is MNHNS, CDR2 SASEGT. The CDR3 length is 12 residues. This CDR3 is CASSDRAYEQYF. The CDR3 DNA sequence: TGTGCCAGCTCGGACAGGGCCTACGAGCAGTACTTC.

This clone was observed a handful of times. The chain is built from TRBV6-5 and TRBJ2-5, with 7 nucleotides matching TRBD1. The CDR3 consists of 14 residues. In germline, CDR1 is MNHEY, CDR2 SVGAGI. With 5 bases clipped from V and 7 bases from J, the junction kept 10 bases outside the gene matches. Here the CDR3 reads CASSPRQGRGTQYF. The CDR3, as DNA: TGTGCCAGCAGTCCGAGACAGGGAAGAGGGACCCAGTACTTC.

This chain uses TRBV7-2 with TRBJ1-2, with 7 bases matching TRBD1. This CDR3 is built from 13 residues. V was pared by 5 bases and J by 8 bases, with 8 bases of the junction left unmatched. Germline values: CDR1 SGHTA, CDR2 FQGNSA. The CDR3 DNA follows: TGTGCCAGCAGCCTGCGACAGGGTGAGGGCTACACCTTC. Protein product: CASSLRQGEGYTF.

In the case of this clone: The junction and the germline gene differ at one end; a read error may be behind it. J is TRBJ1-2 and V is TRBV7-7, with a tentative D call TRBD1 (5 bases). CDR3 length: 12 residues. Looked up from germline, CDR1 is SSHAT and CDR2 is FNYEAQ (reference sequence). The CDR3 spells CASSLGAYGYTF. The CDR3 DNA is TGTGCTAGCAGCCTCGGGGCCTATGGCTACACCTTC.

The chain uses TRBV7-2 and TRBJ2-1, with a tentative D call TRBD2 (5 bases). The CDR3 extends over 17 amino acids. V shed 3 bases and J shed 9 bases, with 24 bases lying between them. Germline-derived CDR1 and CDR2 are SGHTA and FQGNSA. CDR3 in amino acids: CASSFSATRSFLSEQFF. DNA for the CDR3: TGTGCCAGCAGCTTTTCCGCAACTAGATCGTTCTTAAGTGAGCAGTTCTTC.

This clone occurred a few times. The junction shows a germline mismatch at one end, possibly a read error. The chain links TRBV7-8 to TRBJ2-7; 8 nucleotides match TRBD2. The CDR3 runs 16 residues. Germline V gives CDR1 SGHVS, CDR2 FQNEAQ. CDR3: CASSLFRLAGPYAQYF. The CDR3 coding sequence is TGTGCCAGCAGCTTATTTAGGCTAGCGGGTCCTTACGCGCAGTACTTC.

The rearrangement uses TRBV11-2 and TRBJ2-1; TRBD2 matches at 10 bases. J gave up 10 bases and V 5 bases, and 8 bases lay outside the gene matches. Germline CDR1 SGHAT, CDR2 FQNNGV. CDR3 length: 14 residues. The CDR3 loop is CASSRLAGVHEQFF. The CDR3 DNA is TGTGCCAGCAGCAGGCTAGCGGGAGTTCACGAGCAGTTCTTC.

This clone was detected a few times. The V gene is TRBV7-3, the J gene TRBJ1-3; D may be TRBD1 (5 bases). V was trimmed by 5 bases and J by 0 bases, leaving 20 bases between them. The germline gives CDR1 SGHTA, CDR2 FQGTGA. The CDR3 totals 18 residues. CDR3 DNA sequence: TGTGCCAGCAGCCCCCTCTGGACATTGCCACTCTCTGGAAACACCATATATTTT. Translating it yields CASSPLWTLPLSGNTIYF.

This clone was seen a few times. The J gene is TRBJ2-1, the V gene TRBV6-6; no firm D call. This CDR3 comprises 11 residues. Looked up from germline, CDR1 is MNHNY and CDR2 is SVGAGI (reference sequence). Trimming shortened V by 8 bases and J by 5 bases, and 7 bases separated the two germline ends. CDR3 residues: CASRENNEQFF. Here the CDR3 DNA reads TGTGCCAGCCGTGAGAACAATGAGCAGTTCTTC.

The chain carries TRBV2 and TRBJ2-6; a weak D match, TRBD2 (5 bases). Trimming left V 5 bases short and J 3 bases short, with 11 bases between. CDR1 and CDR2 from the germline V gene are SNHLY and FYNNEI. There are 15 residues in the CDR3. Here the CDR3 reads CASSSSGVGANVLTF. The CDR3 nucleotides are TGTGCCAGCAGTTCCTCCGGGGTTGGGGCCAACGTCCTGACTTTC.